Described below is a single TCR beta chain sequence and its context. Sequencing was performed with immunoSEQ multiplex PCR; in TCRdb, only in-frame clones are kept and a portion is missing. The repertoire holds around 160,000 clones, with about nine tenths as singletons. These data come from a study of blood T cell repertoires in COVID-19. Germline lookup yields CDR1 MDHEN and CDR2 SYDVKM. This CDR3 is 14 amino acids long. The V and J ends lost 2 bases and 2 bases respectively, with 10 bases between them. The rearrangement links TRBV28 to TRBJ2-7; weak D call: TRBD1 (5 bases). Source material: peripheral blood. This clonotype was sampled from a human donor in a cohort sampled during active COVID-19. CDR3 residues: CASSLPPGTYEQYF. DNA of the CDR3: TGTGCCAGCAGTTTACCCCCAGGGACCTACGAGCAGTACTTC. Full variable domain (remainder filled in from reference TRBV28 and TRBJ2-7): DVKVTQSSRYLVKRTGEKVFLECVQDMDHENMFWYRQDPGLGLRLIYFSYDVKMKEKGDIPEGYSVSREKKERFSLILESASTNQTSMYLCASSLPPGTYEQYFGPGTRLTVT.